Listed here are 8 T cell receptor beta chains from one sample, sequenced in a study of T-cell memory formation after mild COVID-19. TCRdb used MiXCR to reprocess the 5' RACE reads, holding one entry per CDR3 protein. The sample holds 400,000 to 450,000 distinct CDR3 sequences, more than 15% seen once. The specimen was PBMCs or a T cell subset sorted from them (not recorded which). The receptors here all came from a man between 18 and 29 years old who had mild COVID-19 (a few samples of this study predate the infection). Cell type and time point are not known.

V usage is TRBV14 and J usage is TRBJ2-6; possible D gene TRBD1, 5 bases. V lost 4 bases, J lost 1 base, and 14 bases lay in between. Germline CDR1 reads SGHDN; CDR2 reads FVKESK. The CDR3 has 17 amino acids. This CDR3 is CASSRRQRASGANVLTF. In DNA form, the CDR3 reads TGTGCCAGCAGCCGAAGACAGCGTGCGTCTGGGGCCAACGTCCTGACTTTC.

This clonotype came up many times. This rearrangement joins TRBV18 to TRBJ1-2; possible D gene TRBD1, 5 bases. Germline V lookup: CDR1 KGHSH, CDR2 LQKENI. This CDR3 comprises 13 residues. The V and J ends lost 6 bases and 3 bases respectively, with 11 bases between them. CDR3 DNA: TGTGCCAGCTCCCCCAGAGGGGACTATGGCTACACCTTC. This codes for CASSPRGDYGYTF.

This clonotype has more than one count but fewer than ten. The chain couples TRBV7-7 to TRBJ2-7; no definite D call. Germline V gives CDR1 SSHAT, CDR2 FNYEAQ (reference sequence). Trimming shortened V by 6 bases and J by 6 bases, and 24 bases separated the two germline ends. The CDR3 is 16 amino acids. The CDR3 bases are TGTGCCAGCAGGGAAAAACGCTGGTCAGCAAAGGGCGAGCAGTACTTC. Encoded protein: CASREKRWSAKGEQYF.

This clonotype was detected a few times. The chain joins TRBV20-1 to TRBJ1-3; D remains ambiguous. The germline V gene has CDR1 DFQATT and CDR2 SNEGSKA (reference sequence). Trimming took off 0 bases at V and 4 bases at J, with 7 bases between the two ends. The CDR3 loop spans 13 amino acids. The CDR3 is CSARDPQGNTIYF. CDR3 nucleotide sequence: TGCAGTGCTAGAGATCCTCAAGGAAACACCATATATTTT.

This clonotype has just a few counts. V usage is TRBV20-1 and J usage is TRBJ2-1; 7 bases are a match to TRBD2. V gave up 1 base and J gave up 8 bases; unmatched junction bases: 17. The CDR3 is 17 residues long. Germline V gene lookup returns CDR1 DFQATT and CDR2 SNEGSKA (reference sequence). The CDR3 sequence: CSARGRIRGVPDDEQFF. Written as DNA, the CDR3 is TGCAGTGCTAGAGGGAGAATTCGGGGGGTCCCTGACGATGAGCAGTTCTTC.

The chain has TRBV4-3 and TRBJ2-5; D unresolved. V gave up 0 bases and J gave up 3 bases, with 8 bases separating them. The CDR3 contains 14 residues. Germline V gene data show CDR1 as LGHNA and CDR2 as YSLEER. The CDR3 DNA sequence: TGCGCCAGCAGCCAAGATCAGAACAAAGAGACCCAGTACTTC. Its protein product is CASSQDQNKETQYF.

This chain uses TRBV6-2 or TRBV6-3 with TRBJ2-5; the D gene is possibly TRBD2 (5 bases). V gave up 7 bases and J gave up 1 base, with 19 bases separating them. CDR3 size: 16 residues. Germline CDR1 reads MNHEY; CDR2 reads SVGEGT. CDR3 in amino acids: CASKSRVLGFQETQYF. Here the CDR3 DNA reads TGTGCCAGCAAATCGCGGGTACTGGGGTTCCAAGAGACCCAGTACTTC.

This chain links TRBV7-9 with TRBJ1-5, with TRBD1 matching 7 bases. Germline V gives CDR1 SEHNR, CDR2 FQNEAQ (reference sequence). V was clipped by 1 base and J by 2 bases; unmatched bases: 11. The CDR3 contains 18 residues. The CDR3 nucleotides read TGTGCCAGCAGCTTAGGACAGGGCAGGATGGAGGGCAATCAGCCCCAGCATTTT. Translation gives CASSLGQGRMEGNQPQHF.